These 20 T cell receptor beta chains were all obtained from the same sample, sequenced in a study of lymphopenia after photon versus proton radiotherapy. Assay: immunoSEQ multiplex PCR; the TCRdb copy retains only in-frame clones and omits some. The repertoire consists of tens of thousands of clones, with roughly 93% occurring once and the leading ten covering about 3%. The sequencing used peripheral blood, collected from a patient treated with photon-based radiotherapy. These receptors came from a woman aged 70-85 years with pancreatic cancer.

The chain combines TRBV29-1 with TRBJ1-1; TRBD1 is a possible D gene (6 bases). The CDR3 spans 13 residues. Trimming cost V 6 bases and J 1 base, with 12 bases left between them. CDR1 and CDR2 from the germline V gene are SQVTM and ANQGSEA. For the CDR3, the DNA is TGCAGCGTGGTGGACAGAGCGAACACTGAAGCTTTCTTT. This sequence encodes CSVVDRANTEAFF.

The chain is built from TRBV7-2 and TRBJ2-3; TRBD1 aligns across 7 bases. Germline V gene lookup returns CDR1 SGHTA and CDR2 FQGNSA. This CDR3 region has 15 residues. V dropped 5 bases and J dropped 1; count of bases not matched to a gene: 6. CDR3 loop: CASSATGARTDTQYF. Here the CDR3 DNA reads TGTGCCAGCAGCGCAACAGGGGCCCGCACAGATACGCAGTATTTT.

The chain couples TRBV28 to TRBJ1-2, with 10 bases fitting TRBD1. The germline V gene encodes CDR1 MDHEN and CDR2 SYDVKM. Germline trimming cut 4 bases from V and 6 bases from J; bases unmatched to any gene: 2. This CDR3 is built from 13 residues. CDR3 bases: TGTGCCAGCAGTTCGGGACAGGGGAATGGCTACACCTTC. This gives the protein CASSSGQGNGYTF.

The V and J genes are TRBV5-6 and TRBJ1-1; TRBD1 is a possible D gene (6 bases). CDR1 and CDR2 from the germline V gene are SGHDT and YYEEEE. Trimming pared 7 bases from V and 2 bases from J, leaving 12 bases between. The CDR3 loop spans 13 amino acids. The CDR3 reads CASQRTANTEAFF. The CDR3 DNA is TGTGCCAGCCAAAGGACAGCCAACACTGAAGCTTTCTTT.

The chain couples TRBV7-2 to TRBJ2-7, with D perhaps TRBD1 (6 bases). The ends were cut back, 3 bases at V and 3 bases at J, with 15 bases in the middle. The germline gives CDR1 SGHTA, CDR2 FQGNSA. The CDR3 has 15 residues. The CDR3 bases are TGTGCCAGCAGCTTCTCAGGGTCAGGGGACTACGAGCAGTACTTC. It specifies CASSFSGSGDYEQYF.

The chain employs TRBV27 and TRBJ2-3; D is perhaps TRBD2 (5 bases). V dropped 5 bases and J dropped 3 bases, with 15 bases sitting between them. Germline lookup yields CDR1 MNHEY and CDR2 SMNVEV (reference sequence). CDR3 size: 15 residues. The CDR3 loop reads CASSNLGVGTDTQYF. DNA for the CDR3: TGTGCCAGCAGTAATTTGGGAGTTGGGACAGATACGCAGTATTTT.

This clone showed up just once. The V call is TRBV11-3, the J call TRBJ2-5; 7 positions match TRBD1. The CDR3 is made up of 18 amino acids. Germline V lookup: CDR1 SGHNT, CDR2 YENEEA. The V gene end was trimmed by 5 bases and the J gene end by 1 base; junction bases not matched to a gene: 16. The CDR3: CASSGRQGNKNIQETQYF. The CDR3 DNA follows: TGTGCCAGCAGCGGAAGACAGGGTAACAAGAATATCCAAGAGACCCAGTACTTC.

The genes are TRBV10-3 and TRBJ2-6; D is possibly TRBD2 (5 bases). The germline CDR1 and CDR2 sequences are ENHRY and SYGVKD. This CDR3 is built from 16 residues. V was cut by 7 bases and J by 3 bases, with 16 bases left in between. CDR3 in DNA: TGTGCCATCAACCGGGGTGGTACGAGTGGGGCCAACGTCCTGACTTTC. It is translated as CAINRGGTSGANVLTF.

The rearrangement links TRBV4-1 to TRBJ2-7; the match to TRBD1 covers 8 bases. This CDR3 region has 15 residues. With V trimmed by 8 bases and J by 2 bases, 11 bases remained unmatched. Germline V lookup: CDR1 MGHRA, CDR2 YSYEKL. The CDR3 region is CASGSWDRSTYEQYF. In DNA, the CDR3 is TGCGCCAGCGGTTCTTGGGACAGGTCGACCTACGAGCAGTACTTC.

The gene calls are TRBV4-2 and TRBJ2-7, with 13 bases that match TRBD2. The CDR3 is 18 amino acids. From germline, CDR1 is LGHNA and CDR2 YNFKEQ. With 3 bases clipped from V and 0 bases from J, the junction kept 8 bases outside the gene matches. CDR3 sequence (DNA): TGTGCCAGCAGCCAGACCCCGGGACTAGCGGGAAGCTCCTACGAGCAGTACTTC. This translates into CASSQTPGLAGSSYEQYF.

V and J are TRBV7-8 and TRBJ1-5; no reliable D call. The V end lost 0 bases, the J end lost 3 bases, and 12 bases lay between the germline ends. The CDR3 runs 16 residues. Germline lookup yields CDR1 SGHVS and CDR2 FQNEAQ. The CDR3 loop is CASSLAGGVNNQPQHF. CDR3 DNA sequence: TGTGCCAGCAGCTTAGCTGGTGGGGTAAACAATCAGCCCCAGCATTTT.

The rearrangement links TRBV6-6 to TRBJ1-5, with 7 nucleotides matching TRBD1. Per the germline V gene, CDR1 is MNHNY and CDR2 is SVGAGI (reference sequence). With V trimmed by 5 bases and J by 1 base, 8 bases remained unmatched. The CDR3 length is 16 residues. As DNA, the CDR3 is TGTGCCAGCAGTGCGAATGCAGGGGGAAGCAATCAGCCCCAGCATTTT. The encoded protein is CASSANAGGSNQPQHF.

The chain uses TRBV2 and TRBJ2-5; 9 bases match TRBD2. CDR1 SNHLY and CDR2 FYNNEI come from the germline V gene. V gave up 5 bases and J gave up 5 bases; unmatched junction bases: 15. The CDR3 is 17 residues long. CDR3 DNA: TGTGCCAGCAGTCGCGCCCGATCCGCGGGGGGGAGGGAGACCCAGTACTTC. Its translation is CASSRARSAGGRETQYF.

V usage is TRBV19 and J usage is TRBJ2-7; 8 nucleotides align to TRBD1. This CDR3 region has 14 residues. The V and J ends lost 6 bases and 2 bases, in that order; junction bases with no gene match: 6. Germline loops: CDR1 LNHDA, CDR2 SQIVND (reference sequence). CDR3 residues: CASSLGQGPYEQYF. The DNA of the CDR3 is TGTGCCAGTAGCCTAGGACAGGGTCCCTACGAGCAGTACTTC.

This clone has a single count. As DNA, the CDR3 is TGTGCCAGCAGCCCGCGGGGATCAAGCACAGATACGCAGTATTTT. Protein product: CASSPRGSSTDTQYF. The chain has TRBV5-4 and TRBJ2-3; a weak D match, TRBD2 (6 bases). Germline CDR1 reads SGHNT; CDR2 reads YYREEE (reference sequence). This CDR3 comprises 15 residues. With 4 bases removed from V and 0 bases from J, the gap between germline ends came to 12 bases.

Concerning this clone itself: Distinct nucleotide sequences in the sample also encode this CDR3. The gene calls are TRBV18 and TRBJ1-1; weak D call: TRBD1 (5 bases). V lost 6 bases and J lost 1, with 9 bases in between. CDR3 length: 13 amino acids. Germline loops: CDR1 KGHSH, CDR2 LQKENI. As DNA, the CDR3 is TGTGCCAGCTCCGGCGGGGGGAACACTGAAGCTTTCTTT. Translating gives CASSGGGNTEAFF. Based on the CDR3 plus reference TRBV18 and TRBJ1-1, the full variable domain is NAGVMQNPRHLVRRRGQEARLRCSPMKGHSHVYWYRQLPEEGLKFMVYLQKENIIDESGMPKERFSAEFPKEGPSILRIQQVVRGDSAAYFCASSGGGNTEAFFGQGTRLTVV.

The V gene is TRBV6-5, the J gene TRBJ2-7; 10 bases are a match to TRBD1. The CDR3 contains 14 residues. CDR1 and CDR2 from the germline V gene are MNHEY and SVGAGI. V dropped 4 bases and J dropped 5; count of bases not matched to a gene: 5. This CDR3 is CASSSGTGVHEQYF. In DNA form, the CDR3 reads TGTGCCAGCAGTTCAGGGACAGGGGTACACGAGCAGTACTTC.

The V call is TRBV18, the J call TRBJ2-3, with 12 bases lining up with TRBD1. The CDR3 loop spans 16 amino acids. J lost 8 bases, V lost 7 bases, and 13 bases had no gene match. Germline V gene data show CDR1 as KGHSH and CDR2 as LQKENI. DNA of the CDR3: TGTGCCAGCTGCCCGGGACAGGGGGCGGCTTACGGTACGCAGTATTTT. Translation gives CASCPGQGAAYGTQYF.

J is TRBJ2-1 and V is TRBV27; the D call may be TRBD1 or TRBD2 (5 bases each). Germline values: CDR1 MNHEY, CDR2 SMNVEV (reference sequence). V shed 3 bases and J shed 9 bases, with 9 bases lying between them. This CDR3 has 12 residues. The chain's CDR3 is CASSFRAGEQFF. In DNA form, the CDR3 reads TGTGCCAGCAGTTTCAGGGCGGGTGAGCAGTTCTTC.

The rearrangement links TRBV27 to TRBJ2-1; 9 bases map to TRBD2. Germline values: CDR1 MNHEY, CDR2 SMNVEV (reference sequence). CDR3 length: 15 amino acids. Losses at the gene ends were 0 bases for V and 7 bases for J; bases not matched to a gene: 4. CDR3 loop: CASSLSASGTNEQFF. Written as DNA, the CDR3 is TGTGCCAGCAGTTTATCGGCTAGCGGGACGAATGAGCAGTTCTTC.